This TCR beta chain was found in a study of spatial heterogeneity in lung cancer. Overall study context: Correlation of TCR transcript counts in tumor regions with a T cell module score from matched bulk RNA-seq was strong.

Documented time point: sample taken at primary tumor resection. Samples came from roughly 75 TRACERx patients with untreated early-stage lung cancer. Losses at the gene ends were 5 bases for V and 5 bases for J; bases not matched to a gene: 12. The CDR3 has 15 amino acids. Germline-derived CDR1 and CDR2 are DFQATT and SNEGSKA (reference sequence). This clonotype was seen a handful of times. No antigen is known for it. Overall study findings and caveats: The recorded estimate of tumor T cell coverage is 6% to 9% for alpha chains and approximately 12% for beta chains. Tracking of ubiquitous and regional nonsynonymous mutations by counts of ubiquitous and regional expanded TCRs, respectively, was seen. Tumor mutation count correlated with how many alpha and beta TCRs expanded intratumorally.

TCRdb reprocessed the 5' RACE reads via MiXCR and lists one record per CDR3 protein. The table lists more than 2,500 distinct CDR3 sequences, 27% of them singletons. The specimen comprised lung tumor tissue, sampled at surgery. The rearrangement links TRBV20-1 to TRBJ2-1; 7 nucleotides align to TRBD1. The receptor was isolated from a female donor with early-stage non-small cell lung cancer. This chain's CDR3 is CSAGGQANADNEQFF. CDR3 coding DNA: TGCAGTGCTGGCGGACAGGCTAACGCCGACAATGAGCAGTTCTTC.